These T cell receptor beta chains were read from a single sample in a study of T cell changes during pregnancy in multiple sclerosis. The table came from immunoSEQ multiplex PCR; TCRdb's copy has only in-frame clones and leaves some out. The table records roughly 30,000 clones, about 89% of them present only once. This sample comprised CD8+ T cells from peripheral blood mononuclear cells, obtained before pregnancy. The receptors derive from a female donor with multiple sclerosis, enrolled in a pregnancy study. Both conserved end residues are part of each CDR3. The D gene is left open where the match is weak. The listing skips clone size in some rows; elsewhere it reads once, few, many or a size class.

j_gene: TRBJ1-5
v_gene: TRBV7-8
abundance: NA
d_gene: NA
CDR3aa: CASSLARRQPQHF
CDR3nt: TGTGCCAGCAGCTTAGCGCGAAGACAGCCCCAGCATTTT

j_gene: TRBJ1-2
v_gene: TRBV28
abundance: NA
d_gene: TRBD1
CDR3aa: CASSSLPAWPGQGDRNYGYTF
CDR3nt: TGTGCCAGCAGTTCGCTACCAGCCTGGCCGGGACAGGGAGACCGAAACTATGGCTACACCTTC

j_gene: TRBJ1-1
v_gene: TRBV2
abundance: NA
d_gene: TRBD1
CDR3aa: CASSEDRGTEAFF
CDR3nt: TGTGCCAGCAGCGAGGACAGGGGGACTGAAGCTTTCTTT

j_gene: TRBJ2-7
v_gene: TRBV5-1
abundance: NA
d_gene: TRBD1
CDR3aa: CASSQGQGVFHEQYF
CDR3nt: TGCGCCAGCAGCCAGGGACAGGGGGTTTTCCACGAGCAGTACTTC

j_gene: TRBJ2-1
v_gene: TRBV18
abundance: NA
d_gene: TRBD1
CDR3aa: CASSPPSSGGNEQFF
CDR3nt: TGTGCCAGCTCACCACCTTCTTCAGGGGGCAATGAGCAGTTCTTC

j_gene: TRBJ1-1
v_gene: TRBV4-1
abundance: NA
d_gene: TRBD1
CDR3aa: CASSRTGGTEAFF
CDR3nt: TGCGCCAGCAGCCGTACAGGGGGCACTGAAGCTTTCTTT

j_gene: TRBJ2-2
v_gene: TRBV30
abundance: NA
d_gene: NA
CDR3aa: CAWSVGPGYTGELFF
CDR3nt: TGTGCCTGGAGTGTGGGCCCAGGATACACCGGGGAGCTGTTTTTT

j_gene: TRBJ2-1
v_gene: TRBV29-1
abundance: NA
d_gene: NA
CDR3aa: CSATATPSEQFF
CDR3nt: TGCAGCGCCACAGCTACCCCCAGTGAGCAGTTCTTC

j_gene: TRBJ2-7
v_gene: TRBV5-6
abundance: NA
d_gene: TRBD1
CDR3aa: CASSFGTGFWYEQYF
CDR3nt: TGTGCCAGCAGCTTCGGGACAGGGTTTTGGTACGAGCAGTACTTC

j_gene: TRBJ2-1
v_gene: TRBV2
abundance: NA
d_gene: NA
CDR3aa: CASQGAGVAGNEQFF
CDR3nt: TGTGCCAGCCAGGGGGCGGGGGTAGCGGGCAATGAGCAGTTCTTC

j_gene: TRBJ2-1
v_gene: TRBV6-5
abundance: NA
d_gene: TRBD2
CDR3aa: CASSYQAGGNEQFF
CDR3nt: TGTGCCAGCAGTTACCAGGCGGGGGGGAATGAGCAGTTCTTC

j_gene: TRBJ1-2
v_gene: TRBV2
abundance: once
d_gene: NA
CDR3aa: CASSDGGALDYGYTF
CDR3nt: TGTGCCAGCAGTGACGGGGGGGCCCTGGACTATGGCTACACCTTC

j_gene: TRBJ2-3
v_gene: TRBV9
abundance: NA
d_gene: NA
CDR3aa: CASSPTRNPADTQYF
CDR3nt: TGTGCCAGCAGCCCAACCAGAAACCCTGCAGATACGCAGTATTTT

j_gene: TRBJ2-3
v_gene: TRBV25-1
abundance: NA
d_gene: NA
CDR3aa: CASSEELGLLSTDTQYF
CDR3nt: TGTGCCAGCAGTGAGGAGCTGGGACTTCTCTCCACAGATACGCAGTATTTT

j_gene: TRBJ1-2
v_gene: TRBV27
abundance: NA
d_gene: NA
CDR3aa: CASSAGGAYYGYTF
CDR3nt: TGTGCCAGCAGTGCTGGGGGCGCTTACTATGGCTACACCTTC

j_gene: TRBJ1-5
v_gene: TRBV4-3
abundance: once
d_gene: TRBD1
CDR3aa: CASSRDRGRNQPQHF
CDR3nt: TGCGCCAGCAGCCGAGACAGGGGCCGCAATCAGCCCCAGCATTTT

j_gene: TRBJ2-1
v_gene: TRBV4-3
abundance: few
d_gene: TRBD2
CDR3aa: CASSQDFAGGPDEQFF
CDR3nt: TGCGCCAGCAGCCAAGATTTTGCGGGGGGGCCGGATGAGCAGTTCTTC

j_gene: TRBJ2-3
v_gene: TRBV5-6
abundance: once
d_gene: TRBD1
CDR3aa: CASSLGGQGEDTQYF
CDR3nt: TGTGCCAGCAGCTTGGGCGGACAGGGGGAAGATACGCAGTATTTT

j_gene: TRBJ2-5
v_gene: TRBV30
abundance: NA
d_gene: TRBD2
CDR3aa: CAWTTSGGPWETQYF
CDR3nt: TGTGCCTGGACGACTAGCGGGGGGCCCTGGGAGACCCAGTACTTC

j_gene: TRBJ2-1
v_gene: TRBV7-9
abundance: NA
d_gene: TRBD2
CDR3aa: CASSLATGGATEQFF
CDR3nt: TGTGCCAGCAGCTTAGCGACGGGGGGGGCCACGGAGCAGTTCTTC

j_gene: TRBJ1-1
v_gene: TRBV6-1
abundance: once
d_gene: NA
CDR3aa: CASSENSYLNTEAFF
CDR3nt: TGTGCCAGCAGTGAGAACTCGTATCTGAACACTGAAGCTTTCTTT

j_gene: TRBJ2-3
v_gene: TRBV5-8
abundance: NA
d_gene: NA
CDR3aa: CASSPEGLLGRFGADTQYF
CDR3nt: TGTGCCAGCAGCCCCGAGGGTCTACTCGGCCGTTTTGGGGCAGATACGCAGTATTTT

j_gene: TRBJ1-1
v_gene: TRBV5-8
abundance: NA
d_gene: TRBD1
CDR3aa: CASSPDPGGGTEAFF
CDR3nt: TGTGCCAGCAGCCCGGATCCAGGGGGCGGCACTGAAGCTTTCTTT

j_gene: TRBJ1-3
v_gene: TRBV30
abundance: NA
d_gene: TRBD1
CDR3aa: CAWGDRGNTIYF
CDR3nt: TGTGCCTGGGGGGACAGGGGGAACACCATATATTTT

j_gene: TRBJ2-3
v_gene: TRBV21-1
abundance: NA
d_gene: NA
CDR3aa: CASSKGRASGGPHDTQYF
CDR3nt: TGTGCCAGCAGCAAAGGAAGGGCTAGCGGGGGCCCTCATGATACGCAGTATTTT

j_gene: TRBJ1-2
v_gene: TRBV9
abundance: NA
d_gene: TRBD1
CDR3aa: CASSATGGDYGYTF
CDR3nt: TGTGCCAGCAGCGCGACAGGGGGCGACTATGGCTACACCTTC

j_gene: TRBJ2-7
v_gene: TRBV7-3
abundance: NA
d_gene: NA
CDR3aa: CASSLGGLYYEQYF
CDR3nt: TGTGCCAGCAGCTTAGGGGGGTTGTACTACGAGCAGTACTTC

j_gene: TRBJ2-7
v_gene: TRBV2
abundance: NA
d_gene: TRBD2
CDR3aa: CASSGPGLLYEQYF
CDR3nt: TGTGCCAGCAGTGGTCCGGGACTACTATACGAGCAGTACTTC

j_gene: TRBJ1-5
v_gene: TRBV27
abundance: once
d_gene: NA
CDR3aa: CASRATGDNQPQHF
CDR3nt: TGTGCCAGCAGGGCTACAGGAGATAATCAGCCCCAGCATTTT

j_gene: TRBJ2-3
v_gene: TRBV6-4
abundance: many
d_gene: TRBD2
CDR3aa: CASSPSGGSTDTQYF
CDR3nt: TGTGCCAGCAGTCCTAGCGGGGGGTCCACAGATACGCAGTATTTT

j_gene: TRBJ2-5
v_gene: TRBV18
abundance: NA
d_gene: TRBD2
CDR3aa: CASSPSWTSGGPYQETQYF
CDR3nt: TGTGCCAGCTCACCATCGTGGACTAGCGGGGGACCGTACCAAGAGACCCAGTACTTC

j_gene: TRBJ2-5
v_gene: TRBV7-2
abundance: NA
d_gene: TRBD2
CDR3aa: CASSLMSGGALETQYF
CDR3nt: TGTGCCAGCAGCTTAATGAGCGGGGGGGCCTTGGAGACCCAGTACTTC

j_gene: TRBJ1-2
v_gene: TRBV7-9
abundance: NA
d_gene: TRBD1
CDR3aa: CASSVQGAGGYTF
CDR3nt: TGTGCCAGCAGCGTACAGGGGGCTGGTGGCTACACCTTC

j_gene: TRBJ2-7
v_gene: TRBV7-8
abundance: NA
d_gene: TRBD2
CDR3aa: CASSQALAGAPSGEQYF
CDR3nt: TGTGCCAGCAGCCAAGCCCTAGCGGGGGCCCCCTCTGGCGAGCAGTACTTC

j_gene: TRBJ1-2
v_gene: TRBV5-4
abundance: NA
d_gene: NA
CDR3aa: CASSLDSTNYGYTF
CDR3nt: TGTGCCAGCAGCTTGGACAGCACAAACTATGGCTACACCTTC

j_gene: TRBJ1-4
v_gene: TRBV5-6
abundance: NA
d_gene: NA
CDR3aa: CASSSSSGEKLFF
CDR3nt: TGTGCCAGCAGCTCGTCCTCAGGGGAAAAACTGTTTTTT

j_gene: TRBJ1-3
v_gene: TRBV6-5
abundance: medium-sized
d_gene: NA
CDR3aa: CASRQQVDSGNTIYF
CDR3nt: TGTGCCAGCAGGCAACAGGTCGACTCTGGAAACACCATATATTTT

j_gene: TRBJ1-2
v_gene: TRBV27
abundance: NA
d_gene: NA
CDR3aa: CASSPLMRADGYTF
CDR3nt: TGTGCCAGCAGTCCTCTTATGAGGGCGGATGGCTACACCTTC

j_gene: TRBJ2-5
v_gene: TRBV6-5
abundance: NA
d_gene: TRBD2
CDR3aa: CASSSSGGASETQYF
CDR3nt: TGTGCCAGCAGTTCTAGCGGGGGGGCATCGGAGACCCAGTACTTC

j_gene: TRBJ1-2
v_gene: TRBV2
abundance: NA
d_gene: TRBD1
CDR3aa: CASSPRTGVYTF
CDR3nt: TGTGCCAGCAGTCCTCGGACAGGCGTCTACACCTTC

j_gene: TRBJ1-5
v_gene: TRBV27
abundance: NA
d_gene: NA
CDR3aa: CASSLWDPRDSNQPQHF
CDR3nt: TGTGCCAGCAGTTTATGGGATCCCCGGGATAGCAATCAGCCCCAGCATTTT

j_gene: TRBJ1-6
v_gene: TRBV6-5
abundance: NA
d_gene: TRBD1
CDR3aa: CASSSGQGYSPLHF
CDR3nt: TGTGCCAGCAGTTCCGGACAGGGGTATTCACCCCTCCACTTT

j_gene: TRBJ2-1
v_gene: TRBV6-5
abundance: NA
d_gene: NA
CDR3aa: CASTVGGAHNEQFF
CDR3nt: TGTGCCAGCACGGTGGGCGGGGCTCACAATGAGCAGTTCTTC

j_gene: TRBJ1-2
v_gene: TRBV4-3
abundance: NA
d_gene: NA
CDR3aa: CASSQIQGSNYGYTF
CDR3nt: TGCGCCAGCAGCCAGATACAGGGTTCTAACTATGGCTACACCTTC

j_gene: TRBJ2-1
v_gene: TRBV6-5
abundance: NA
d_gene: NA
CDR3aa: CASSHGSYNEQFF
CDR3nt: TGTGCCAGCAGCCACGGCTCCTACAATGAGCAGTTCTTC

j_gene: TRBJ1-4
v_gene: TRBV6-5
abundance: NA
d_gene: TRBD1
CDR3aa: CASSYSTGVNEKLFF
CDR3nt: TGTGCCAGCAGTTACTCGACAGGGGTTAATGAAAAACTGTTTTTT

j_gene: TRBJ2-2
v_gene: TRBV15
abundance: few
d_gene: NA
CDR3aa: CATSRVVTSGELFF
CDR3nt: TGTGCCACCAGCAGAGTAGTAACCTCCGGGGAGCTGTTTTTT

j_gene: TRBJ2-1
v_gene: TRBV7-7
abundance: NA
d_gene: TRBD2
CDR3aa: CASSLSGESYNEQFF
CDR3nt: TGTGCTAGCAGTCTCAGCGGGGAGTCCTACAATGAGCAGTTCTTC

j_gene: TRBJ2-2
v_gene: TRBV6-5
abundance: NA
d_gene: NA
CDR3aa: CASSWVGDTGELFF
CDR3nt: TGTGCCAGCAGTTGGGTCGGGGACACCGGGGAGCTGTTTTTT

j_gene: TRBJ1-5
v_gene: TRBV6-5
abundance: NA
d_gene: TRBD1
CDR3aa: CASSSGTGGFQPQHF
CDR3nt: TGTGCCAGCAGTTCCGGGACAGGGGGCTTTCAGCCCCAGCATTTT

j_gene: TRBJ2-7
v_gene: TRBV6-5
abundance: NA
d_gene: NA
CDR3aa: CASSPQATYEQYF
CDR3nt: TGTGCCAGCAGTCCCCAGGCCACATACGAGCAGTACTTC

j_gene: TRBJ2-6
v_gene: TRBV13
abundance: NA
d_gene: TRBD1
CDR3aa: CASSPEGAGANVLTF
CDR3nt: TGTGCCAGCAGCCCAGAGGGGGCCGGGGCCAACGTCCTGACTTTC